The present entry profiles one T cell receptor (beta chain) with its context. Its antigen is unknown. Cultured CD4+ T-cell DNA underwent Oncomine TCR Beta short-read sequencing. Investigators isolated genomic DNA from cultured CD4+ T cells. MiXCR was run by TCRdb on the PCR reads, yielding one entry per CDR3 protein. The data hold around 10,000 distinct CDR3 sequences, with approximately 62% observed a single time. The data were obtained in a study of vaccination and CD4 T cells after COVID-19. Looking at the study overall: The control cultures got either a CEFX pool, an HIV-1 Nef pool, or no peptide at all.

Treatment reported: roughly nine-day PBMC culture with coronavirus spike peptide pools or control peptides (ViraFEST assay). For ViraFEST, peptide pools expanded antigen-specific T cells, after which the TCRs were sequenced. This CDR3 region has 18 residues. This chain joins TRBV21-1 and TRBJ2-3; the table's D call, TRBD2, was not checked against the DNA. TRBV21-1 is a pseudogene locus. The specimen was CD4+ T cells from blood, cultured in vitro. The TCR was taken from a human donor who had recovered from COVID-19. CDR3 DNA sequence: TGTGCCAGCAGCAAAGGCCGCCTGGGAGGACTAGCCACAGATACGCAGTATTTT. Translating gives CASSKGRLGGLATDTQYF.